This TCR beta chain was sequenced during a study of blood T cell repertoires in COVID-19. V lost 5 bases and J lost 1; bases outside the gene matches: 7. CDR1 is LNHDA, CDR2 SQIVND, per germline (reference sequence). This CDR3 contains 16 residues. Living in 24 US areas, the participants were between about 18 and 90 years of age. Clinical histories supplied by participants themselves formed the basis of cohort assignment. Authors' data handling: The authors estimated nucleated cell counts from reference gene primer amplification. The repertoire was sequenced with immunoSEQ multiplex PCR; TCRdb's copy has only in-frame clones and lacks some. V, J and clone size were drawn from that table, and D and trimming were deduced from the DNA. Of 150,000 to 200,000 clones in the sample, around 84% were seen once.

The sequenced material came from PBMCs or T cells enriched from blood (not recorded which). This sequence originates from a man aged 40-49 years who had recovered from COVID-19. The chain carries TRBV19 and TRBJ2-1, with TRBD2 matching 8 bases. The CDR3: CASSSRLARSYNEQFF. The DNA for the CDR3 is TGTGCCAGTAGTTCCAGACTAGCGAGGTCCTACAATGAGCAGTTCTTC.